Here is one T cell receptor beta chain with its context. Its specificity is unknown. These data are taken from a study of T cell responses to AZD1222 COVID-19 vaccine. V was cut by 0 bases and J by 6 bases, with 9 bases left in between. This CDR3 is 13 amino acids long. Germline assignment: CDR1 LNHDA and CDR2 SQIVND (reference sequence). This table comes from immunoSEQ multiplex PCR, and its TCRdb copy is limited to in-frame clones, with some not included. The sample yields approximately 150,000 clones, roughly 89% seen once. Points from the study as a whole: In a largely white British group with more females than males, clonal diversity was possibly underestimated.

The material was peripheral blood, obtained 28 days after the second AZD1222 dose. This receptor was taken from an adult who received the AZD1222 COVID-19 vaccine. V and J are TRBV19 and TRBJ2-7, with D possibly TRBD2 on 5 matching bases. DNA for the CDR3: TGTGCCAGTAGTATAGATGGTCGGGGCGAGCAGTACTTC. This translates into CASSIDGRGEQYF. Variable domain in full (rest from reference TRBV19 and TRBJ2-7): DGGITQSPKYLFRKEGQNVTLSCEQNLNHDAMYWYRQDPGQGLRLIYYSQIVNDFQKGDIAEGYSVSREKKESFPLTVTSAQKNPTAFYLCASSIDGRGEQYFGPGTRLTVT.